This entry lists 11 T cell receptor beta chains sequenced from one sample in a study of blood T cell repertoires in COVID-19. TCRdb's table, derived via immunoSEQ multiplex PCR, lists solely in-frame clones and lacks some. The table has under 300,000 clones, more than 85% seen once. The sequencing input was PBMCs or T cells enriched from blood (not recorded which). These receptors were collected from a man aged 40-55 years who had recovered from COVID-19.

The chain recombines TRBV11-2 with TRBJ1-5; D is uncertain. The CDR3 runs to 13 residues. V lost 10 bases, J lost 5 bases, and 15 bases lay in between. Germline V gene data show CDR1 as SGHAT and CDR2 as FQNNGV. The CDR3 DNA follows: TGTGCCAACCTCCAGGTCCCCCATCAGCCCCAGCATTTT. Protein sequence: CANLQVPHQPQHF.

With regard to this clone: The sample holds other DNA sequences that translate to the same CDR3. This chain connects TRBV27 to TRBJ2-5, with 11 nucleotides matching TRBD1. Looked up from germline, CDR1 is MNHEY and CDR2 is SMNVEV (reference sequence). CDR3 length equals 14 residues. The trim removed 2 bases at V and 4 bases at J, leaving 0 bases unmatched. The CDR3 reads CASSLGTGGETQYF. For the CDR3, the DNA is TGTGCCAGCAGTTTAGGGACAGGGGGAGAGACCCAGTACTTC.

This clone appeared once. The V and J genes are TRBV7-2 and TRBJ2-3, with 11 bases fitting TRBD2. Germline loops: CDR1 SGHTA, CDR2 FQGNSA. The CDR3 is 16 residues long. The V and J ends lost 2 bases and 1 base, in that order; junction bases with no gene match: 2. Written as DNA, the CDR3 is TGTGCCAGCAGCTTATTACTAGCGGGAGGCACAGATACGCAGTATTTT. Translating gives CASSLLLAGGTDTQYF. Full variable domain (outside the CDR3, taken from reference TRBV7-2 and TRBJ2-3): GAGVSQSPSNKVTEKGKDVELRCDPISGHTALYWYRQSLGQGLEFLIYFQGNSAPDKSGLPSDRFSAERTGGSVSTLTIQRTQQEDSAVYLCASSLLLAGGTDTQYFGPGTRLTVL.

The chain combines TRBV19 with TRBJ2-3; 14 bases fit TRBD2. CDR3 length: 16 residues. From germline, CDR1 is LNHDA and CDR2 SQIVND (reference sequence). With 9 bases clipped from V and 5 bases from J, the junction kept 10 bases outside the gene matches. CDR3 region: CASLNPGLAGEDTQYF. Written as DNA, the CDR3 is TGTGCCAGCTTAAATCCGGGACTAGCGGGAGAAGATACGCAGTATTTT. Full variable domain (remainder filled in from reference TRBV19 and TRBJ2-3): DGGITQSPKYLFRKEGQNVTLSCEQNLNHDAMYWYRQDPGQGLRLIYYSQIVNDFQKGDIAEGYSVSREKKESFPLTVTSAQKNPTAFYLCASLNPGLAGEDTQYFGPGTRLTVL.

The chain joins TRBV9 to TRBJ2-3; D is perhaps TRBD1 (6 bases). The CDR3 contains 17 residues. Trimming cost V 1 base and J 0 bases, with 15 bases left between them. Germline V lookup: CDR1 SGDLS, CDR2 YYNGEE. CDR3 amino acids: CASSVLWGPPSTDTQYF. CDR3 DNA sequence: TGTGCCAGCAGCGTATTGTGGGGGCCACCTAGCACAGATACGCAGTATTTT.

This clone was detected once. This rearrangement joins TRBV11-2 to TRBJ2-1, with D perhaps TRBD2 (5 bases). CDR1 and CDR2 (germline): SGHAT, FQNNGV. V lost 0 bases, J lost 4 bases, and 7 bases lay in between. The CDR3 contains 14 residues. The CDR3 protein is CASSLDPGYNEQFF. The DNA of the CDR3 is TGTGCCAGCAGCTTAGATCCGGGGTACAATGAGCAGTTCTTC.

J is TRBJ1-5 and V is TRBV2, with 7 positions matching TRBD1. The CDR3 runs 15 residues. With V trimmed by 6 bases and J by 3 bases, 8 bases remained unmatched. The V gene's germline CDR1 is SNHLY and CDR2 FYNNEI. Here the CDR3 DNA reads TGTGCCAGCAGCCCCCAGGGGGTAAACAATCAGCCCCAGCATTTT. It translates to CASSPQGVNNQPQHF. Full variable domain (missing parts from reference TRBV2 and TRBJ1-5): EPEVTQTPSHQVTQMGQEVILRCVPISNHLYFYWYRQILGQKVEFLVSFYNNEISEKSEIFDDQFSVERPDGSNFTLKIRSTKLEDSAMYFCASSPQGVNNQPQHFGDGTRLSIL.

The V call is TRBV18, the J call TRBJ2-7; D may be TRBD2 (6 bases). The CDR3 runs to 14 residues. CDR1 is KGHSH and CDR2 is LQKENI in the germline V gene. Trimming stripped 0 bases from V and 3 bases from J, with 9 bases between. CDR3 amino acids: CASSPPGLSYEQYF. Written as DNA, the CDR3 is TGTGCCAGCTCACCACCGGGACTGAGCTACGAGCAGTACTTC.

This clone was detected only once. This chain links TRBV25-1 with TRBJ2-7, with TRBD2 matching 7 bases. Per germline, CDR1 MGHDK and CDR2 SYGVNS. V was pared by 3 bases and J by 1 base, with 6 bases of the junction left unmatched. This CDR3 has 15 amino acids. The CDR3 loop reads CASSETREGSYEQYF. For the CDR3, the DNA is TGTGCCAGCAGTGAGACCAGGGAGGGATCCTACGAGCAGTACTTC.

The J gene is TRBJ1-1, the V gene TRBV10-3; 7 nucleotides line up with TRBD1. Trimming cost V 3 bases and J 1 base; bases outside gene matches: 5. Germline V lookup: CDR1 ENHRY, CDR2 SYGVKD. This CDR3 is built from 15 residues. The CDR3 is CAISEEGAGNTEAFF. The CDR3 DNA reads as TGTGCCATCAGTGAAGAGGGGGCTGGGAACACTGAAGCTTTCTTT.

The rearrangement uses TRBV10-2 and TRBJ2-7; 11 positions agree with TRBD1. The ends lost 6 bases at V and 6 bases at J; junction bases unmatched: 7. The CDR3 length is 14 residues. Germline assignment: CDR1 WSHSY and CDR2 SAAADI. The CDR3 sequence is CASRERTGGGEQYF. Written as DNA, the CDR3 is TGCGCCAGCAGGGAGAGGACAGGGGGCGGCGAGCAGTACTTC.